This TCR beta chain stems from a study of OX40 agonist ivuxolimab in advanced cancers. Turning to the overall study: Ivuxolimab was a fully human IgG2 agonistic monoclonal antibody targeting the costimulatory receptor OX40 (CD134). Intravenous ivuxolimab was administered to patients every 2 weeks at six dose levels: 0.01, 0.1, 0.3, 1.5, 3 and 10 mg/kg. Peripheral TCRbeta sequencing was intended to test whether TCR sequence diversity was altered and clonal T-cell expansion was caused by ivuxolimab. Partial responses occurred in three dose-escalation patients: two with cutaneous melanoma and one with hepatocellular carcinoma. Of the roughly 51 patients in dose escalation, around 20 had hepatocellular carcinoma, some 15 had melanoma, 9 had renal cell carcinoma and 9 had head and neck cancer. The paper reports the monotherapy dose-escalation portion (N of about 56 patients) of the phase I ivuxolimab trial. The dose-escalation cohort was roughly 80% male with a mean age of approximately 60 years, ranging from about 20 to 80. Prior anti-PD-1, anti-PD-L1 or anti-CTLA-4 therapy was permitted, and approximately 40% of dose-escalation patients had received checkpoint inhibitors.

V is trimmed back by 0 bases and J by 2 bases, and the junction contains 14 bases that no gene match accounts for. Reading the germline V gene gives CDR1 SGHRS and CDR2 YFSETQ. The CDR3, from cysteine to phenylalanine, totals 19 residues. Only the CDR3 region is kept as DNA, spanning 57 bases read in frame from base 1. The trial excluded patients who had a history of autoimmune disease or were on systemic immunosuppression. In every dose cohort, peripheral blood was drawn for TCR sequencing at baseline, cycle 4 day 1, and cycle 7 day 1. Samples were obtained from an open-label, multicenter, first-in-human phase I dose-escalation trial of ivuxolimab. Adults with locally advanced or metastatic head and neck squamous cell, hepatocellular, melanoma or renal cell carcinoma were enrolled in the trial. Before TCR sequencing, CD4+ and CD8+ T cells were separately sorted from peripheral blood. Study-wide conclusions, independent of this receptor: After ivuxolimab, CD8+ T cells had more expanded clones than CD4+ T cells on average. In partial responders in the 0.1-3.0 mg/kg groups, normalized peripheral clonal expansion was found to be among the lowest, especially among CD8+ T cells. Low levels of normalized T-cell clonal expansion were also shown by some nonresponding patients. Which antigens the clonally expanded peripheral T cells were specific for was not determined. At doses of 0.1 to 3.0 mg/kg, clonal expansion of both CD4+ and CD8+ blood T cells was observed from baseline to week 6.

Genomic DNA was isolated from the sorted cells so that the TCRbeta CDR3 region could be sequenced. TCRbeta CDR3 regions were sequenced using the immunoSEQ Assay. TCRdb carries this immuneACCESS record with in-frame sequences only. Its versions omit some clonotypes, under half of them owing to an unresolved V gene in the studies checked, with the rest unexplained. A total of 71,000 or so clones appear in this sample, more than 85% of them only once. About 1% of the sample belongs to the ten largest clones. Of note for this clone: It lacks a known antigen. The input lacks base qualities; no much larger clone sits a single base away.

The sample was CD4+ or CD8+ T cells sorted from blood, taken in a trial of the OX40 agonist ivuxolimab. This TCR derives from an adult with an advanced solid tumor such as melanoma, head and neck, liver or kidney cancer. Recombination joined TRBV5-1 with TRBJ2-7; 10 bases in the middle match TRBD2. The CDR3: CASSLVPAGGHLKAYEQYF. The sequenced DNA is TGCGCCAGCAGCTTGGTTCCAGCGGGAGGGCACCTAAAGGCCTACGAGCAGTACTTC.